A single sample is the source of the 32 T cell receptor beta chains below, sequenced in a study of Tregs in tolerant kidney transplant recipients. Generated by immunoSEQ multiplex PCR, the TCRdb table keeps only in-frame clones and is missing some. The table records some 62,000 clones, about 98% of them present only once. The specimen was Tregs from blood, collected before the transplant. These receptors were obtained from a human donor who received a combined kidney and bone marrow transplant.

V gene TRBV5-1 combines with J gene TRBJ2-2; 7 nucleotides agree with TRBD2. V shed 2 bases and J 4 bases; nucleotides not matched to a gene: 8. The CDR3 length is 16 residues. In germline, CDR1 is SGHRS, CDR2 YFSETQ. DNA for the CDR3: TGCGCCAGCAGCTTCGGAGCGGGGATTTTCACCGGGGAGCTGTTTTTT. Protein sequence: CASSFGAGIFTGELFF.

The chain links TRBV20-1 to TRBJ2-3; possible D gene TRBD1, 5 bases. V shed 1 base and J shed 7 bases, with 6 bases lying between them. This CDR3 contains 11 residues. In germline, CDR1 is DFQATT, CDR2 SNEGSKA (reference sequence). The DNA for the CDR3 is TGCAGTGCTAGAGGGGGCCATACGCAGTATTTT. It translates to CSARGGHTQYF.

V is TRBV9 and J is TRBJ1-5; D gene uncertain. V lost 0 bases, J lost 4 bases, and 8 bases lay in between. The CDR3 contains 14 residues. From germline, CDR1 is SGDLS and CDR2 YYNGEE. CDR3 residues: CASSVEPGNQPQHF. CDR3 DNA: TGTGCCAGCAGCGTAGAGCCGGGGAATCAGCCCCAGCATTTT.

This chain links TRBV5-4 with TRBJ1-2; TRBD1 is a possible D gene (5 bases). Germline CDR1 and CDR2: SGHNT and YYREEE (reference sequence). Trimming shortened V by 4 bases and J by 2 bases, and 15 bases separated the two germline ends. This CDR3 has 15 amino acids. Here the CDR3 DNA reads TGTGCCAGCAGCCCGGAGGGCCAGGGCAACTATGGCTACACCTTC. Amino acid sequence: CASSPEGQGNYGYTF. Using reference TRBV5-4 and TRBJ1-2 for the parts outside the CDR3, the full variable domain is ETGVTQSPTHLIKTRGQQVTLRCSSQSGHNTVSWYQQALGQGPQFIFQYYREEENGRGNFPPRFSGLQFPNYSSELNVNALELDDSALYLCASSPEGQGNYGYTFGSGTRLTVV.

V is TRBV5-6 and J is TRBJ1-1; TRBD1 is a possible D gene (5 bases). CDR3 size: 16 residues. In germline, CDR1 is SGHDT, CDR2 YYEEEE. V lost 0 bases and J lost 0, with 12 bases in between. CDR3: CASSLVMGGLNTEAFF. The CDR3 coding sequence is TGTGCCAGCAGCTTGGTGATGGGGGGATTGAACACTGAAGCTTTCTTT.

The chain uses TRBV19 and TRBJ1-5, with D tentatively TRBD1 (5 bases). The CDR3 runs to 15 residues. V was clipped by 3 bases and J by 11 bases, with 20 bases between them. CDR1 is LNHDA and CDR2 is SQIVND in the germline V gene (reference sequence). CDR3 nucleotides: TGTGCCAGTAGTATTGGTTCCGGCGGGGGAAGGACCCAGCATTTT. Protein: CASSIGSGGGRTQHF.

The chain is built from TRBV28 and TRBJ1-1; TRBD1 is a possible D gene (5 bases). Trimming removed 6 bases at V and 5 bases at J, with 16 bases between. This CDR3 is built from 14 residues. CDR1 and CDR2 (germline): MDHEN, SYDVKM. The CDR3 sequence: CASSPTGGRTEAFF. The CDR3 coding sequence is TGTGCCAGCAGCCCCACGGGGGGACGAACTGAAGCTTTCTTT. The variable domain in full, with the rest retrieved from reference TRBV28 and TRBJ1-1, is DVKVTQSSRYLVKRTGEKVFLECVQDMDHENMFWYRQDPGLGLRLIYFSYDVKMKEKGDIPEGYSVSREKKERFSLILESASTNQTSMYLCASSPTGGRTEAFFGQGTRLTVV.

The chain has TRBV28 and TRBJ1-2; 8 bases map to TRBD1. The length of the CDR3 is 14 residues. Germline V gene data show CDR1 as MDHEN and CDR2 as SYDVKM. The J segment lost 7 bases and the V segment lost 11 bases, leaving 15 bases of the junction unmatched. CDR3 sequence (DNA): TGTGCCGGCAAGCCCAGGGGGCTCATTGGTGGCTACACCTTC. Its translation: CAGKPRGLIGGYTF.

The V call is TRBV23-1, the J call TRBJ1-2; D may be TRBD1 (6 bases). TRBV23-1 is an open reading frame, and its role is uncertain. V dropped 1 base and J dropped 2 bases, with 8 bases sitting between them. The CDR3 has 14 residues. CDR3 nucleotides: TGCGCCAGCAGTCAATTAAGGGGGAACTATGGCTACACCTTC. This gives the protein CASSQLRGNYGYTF.

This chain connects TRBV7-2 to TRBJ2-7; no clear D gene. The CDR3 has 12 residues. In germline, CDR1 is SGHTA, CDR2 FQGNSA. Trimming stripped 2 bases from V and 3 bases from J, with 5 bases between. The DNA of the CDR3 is TGTGCCAGCAGCTTATACAGCTACGAGCAGTACTTC. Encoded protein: CASSLYSYEQYF.

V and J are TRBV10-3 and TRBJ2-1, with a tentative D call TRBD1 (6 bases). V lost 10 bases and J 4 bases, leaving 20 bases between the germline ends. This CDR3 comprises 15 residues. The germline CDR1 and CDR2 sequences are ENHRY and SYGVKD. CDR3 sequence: CASARGTTAYNEQFF. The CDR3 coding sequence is TGTGCCAGCGCGAGGGGGACAACAGCGTACAATGAGCAGTTCTTC.

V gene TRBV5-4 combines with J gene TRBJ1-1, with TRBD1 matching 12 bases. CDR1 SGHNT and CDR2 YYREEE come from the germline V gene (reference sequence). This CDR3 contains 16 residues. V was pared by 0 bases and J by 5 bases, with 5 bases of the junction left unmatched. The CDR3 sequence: CASSLVGQGASTEAFF. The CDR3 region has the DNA TGTGCCAGCAGCTTGGTGGGACAGGGGGCTTCAACTGAAGCTTTCTTT.

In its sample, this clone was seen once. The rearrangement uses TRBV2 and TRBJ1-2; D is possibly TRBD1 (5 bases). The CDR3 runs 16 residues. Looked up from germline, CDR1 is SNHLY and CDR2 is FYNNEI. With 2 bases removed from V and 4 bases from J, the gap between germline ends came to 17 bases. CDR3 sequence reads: CASSEFGGERTYGYTF. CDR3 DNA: TGTGCCAGCAGTGAATTTGGGGGGGAGAGAACCTATGGCTACACCTTC.

In nucleotides, the CDR3 is TGCGCCAGCAGCCAAGATCAGGGGATAGCTAACTATGGCTACACCTTC. Protein product: CASSQDQGIANYGYTF. The chain links TRBV4-3 to TRBJ1-2, with D perhaps TRBD1 (6 bases). The germline CDR1 and CDR2 sequences are LGHNA and YSLEER. Trimming left V 0 bases short and J 0 bases short, with 11 bases between. The CDR3 length is 16 residues.

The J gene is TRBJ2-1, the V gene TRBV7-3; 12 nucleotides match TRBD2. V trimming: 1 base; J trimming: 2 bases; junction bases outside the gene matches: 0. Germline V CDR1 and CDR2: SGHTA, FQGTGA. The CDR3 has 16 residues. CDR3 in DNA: TGTGCCAGCAGCTTAAGACTAGCGGGGGCCTACAATGAGCAGTTCTTC. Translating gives CASSLRLAGAYNEQFF.

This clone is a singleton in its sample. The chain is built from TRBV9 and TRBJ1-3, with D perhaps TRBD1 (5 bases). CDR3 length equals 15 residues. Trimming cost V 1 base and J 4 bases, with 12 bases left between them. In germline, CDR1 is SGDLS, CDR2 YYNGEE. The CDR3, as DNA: TGTGCCAGCAGCGTATTCGCTACAGGAGGAAACACCATATATTTT. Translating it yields CASSVFATGGNTIYF. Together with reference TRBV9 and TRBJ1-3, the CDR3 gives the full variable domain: DSGVTQTPKHLITATGQRVTLRCSPRSGDLSVYWYQQSLDQGLQFLIQYYNGEERAKGNILERFSAQQFPDLHSELNLSSLELGDSALYFCASSVFATGGNTIYFGEGSWLTVV.

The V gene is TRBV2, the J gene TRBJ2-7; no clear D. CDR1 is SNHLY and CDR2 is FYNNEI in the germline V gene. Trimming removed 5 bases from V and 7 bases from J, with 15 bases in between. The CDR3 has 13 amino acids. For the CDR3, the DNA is TGTGCCAGCAGTCCTACGTACACGGGTGAGCAGTACTTC. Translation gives CASSPTYTGEQYF.

CDR3 in amino acids: CASSRGVFDVTEAFF. The CDR3 DNA follows: TGTGCCAGCAGCCGGGGAGTATTCGACGTGACTGAAGCTTTCTTT. The chain joins TRBV4-2 to TRBJ1-1; D is unresolved. Germline assignment: CDR1 LGHNA and CDR2 YNFKEQ. V was clipped by 4 bases and J by 5 bases, with 17 bases between them. The CDR3 length is 15 residues.

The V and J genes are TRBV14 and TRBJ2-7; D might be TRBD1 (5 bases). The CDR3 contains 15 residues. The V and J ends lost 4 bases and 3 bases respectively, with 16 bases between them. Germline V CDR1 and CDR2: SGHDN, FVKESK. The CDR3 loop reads CASSLGVRSIYEQYF. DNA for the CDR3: TGTGCCAGCAGCCTAGGGGTTAGATCCATCTACGAGCAGTACTTC.

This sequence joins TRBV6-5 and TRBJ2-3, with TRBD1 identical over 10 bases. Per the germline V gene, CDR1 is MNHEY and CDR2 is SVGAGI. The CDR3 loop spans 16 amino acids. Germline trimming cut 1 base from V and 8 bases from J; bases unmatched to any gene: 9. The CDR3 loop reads CASSYLDRGIFGTQYF. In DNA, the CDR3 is TGTGCCAGCAGTTACTTGGACAGGGGGATTTTTGGTACGCAGTATTTT.

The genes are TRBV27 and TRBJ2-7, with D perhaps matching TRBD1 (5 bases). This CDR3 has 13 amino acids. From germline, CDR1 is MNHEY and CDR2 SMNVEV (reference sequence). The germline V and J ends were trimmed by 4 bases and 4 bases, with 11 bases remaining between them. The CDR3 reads CASSWGRDYEQYF. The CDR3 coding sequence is TGTGCCAGCAGTTGGGGCAGGGATTACGAGCAGTACTTC.

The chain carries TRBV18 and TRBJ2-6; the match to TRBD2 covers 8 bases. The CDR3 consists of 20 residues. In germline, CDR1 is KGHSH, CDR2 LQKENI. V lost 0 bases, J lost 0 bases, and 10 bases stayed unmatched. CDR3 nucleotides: TGTGCCAGCTCACCACCGTCCGGACTAGCTCGAATCTCTGGGGCCAACGTCCTGACTTTC. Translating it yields CASSPPSGLARISGANVLTF.

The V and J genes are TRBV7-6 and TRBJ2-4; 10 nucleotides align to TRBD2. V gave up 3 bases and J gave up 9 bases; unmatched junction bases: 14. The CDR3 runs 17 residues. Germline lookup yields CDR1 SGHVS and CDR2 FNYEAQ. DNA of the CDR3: TGTGCCAGCAGCTTGTACCTAGCGGGGGCCGCCTTAAGCATTCAGTACTTC. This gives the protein CASSLYLAGAALSIQYF.

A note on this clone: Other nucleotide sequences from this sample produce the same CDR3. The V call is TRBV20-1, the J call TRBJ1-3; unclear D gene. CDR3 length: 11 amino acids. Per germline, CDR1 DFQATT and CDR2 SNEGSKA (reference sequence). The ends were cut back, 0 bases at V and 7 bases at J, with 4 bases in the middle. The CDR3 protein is CSARERNTIYF. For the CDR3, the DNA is TGCAGTGCTAGAGAGAGGAACACCATATATTTT.

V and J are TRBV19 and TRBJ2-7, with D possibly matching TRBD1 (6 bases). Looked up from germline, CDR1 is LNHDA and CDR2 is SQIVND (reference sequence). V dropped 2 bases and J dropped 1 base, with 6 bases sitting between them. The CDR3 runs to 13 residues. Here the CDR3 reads CASSIQGSYEQYF. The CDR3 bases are TGTGCCAGTAGTATACAGGGGTCCTACGAGCAGTACTTC.

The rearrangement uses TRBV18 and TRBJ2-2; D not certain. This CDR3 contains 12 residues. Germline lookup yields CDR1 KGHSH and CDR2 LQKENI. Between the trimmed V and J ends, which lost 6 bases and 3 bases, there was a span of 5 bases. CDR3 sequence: CASSPYTGELFF. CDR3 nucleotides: TGTGCCAGCTCTCCGTACACCGGGGAGCTGTTTTTT.

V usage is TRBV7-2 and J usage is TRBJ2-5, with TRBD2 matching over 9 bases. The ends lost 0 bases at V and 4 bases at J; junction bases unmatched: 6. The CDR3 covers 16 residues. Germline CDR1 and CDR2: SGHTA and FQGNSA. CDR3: CASSLALAGKGETQYF. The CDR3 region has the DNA TGTGCCAGCAGCTTAGCGCTAGCGGGAAAAGGAGAGACCCAGTACTTC.

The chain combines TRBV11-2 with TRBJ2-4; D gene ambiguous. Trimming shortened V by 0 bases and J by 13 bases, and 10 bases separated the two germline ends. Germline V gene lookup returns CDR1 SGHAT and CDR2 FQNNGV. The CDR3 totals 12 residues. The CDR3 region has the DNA TGTGCCAGCAGCTTAGAAGTGGGCTACCAGTACTTC. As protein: CASSLEVGYQYF.

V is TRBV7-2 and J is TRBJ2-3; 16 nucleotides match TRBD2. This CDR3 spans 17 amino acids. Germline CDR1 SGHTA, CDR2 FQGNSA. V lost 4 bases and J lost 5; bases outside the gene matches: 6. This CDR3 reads CASSSGGLAGGLDTQYF. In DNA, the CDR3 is TGTGCCAGCAGCTCAGGGGGACTAGCGGGAGGGCTAGATACGCAGTATTTT.

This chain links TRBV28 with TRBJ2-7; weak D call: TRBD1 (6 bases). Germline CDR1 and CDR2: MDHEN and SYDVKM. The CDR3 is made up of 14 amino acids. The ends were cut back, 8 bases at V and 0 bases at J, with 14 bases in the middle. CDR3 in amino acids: CASQIQGSSYEQYF. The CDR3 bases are TGTGCCAGCCAGATACAGGGTTCCTCCTACGAGCAGTACTTC.

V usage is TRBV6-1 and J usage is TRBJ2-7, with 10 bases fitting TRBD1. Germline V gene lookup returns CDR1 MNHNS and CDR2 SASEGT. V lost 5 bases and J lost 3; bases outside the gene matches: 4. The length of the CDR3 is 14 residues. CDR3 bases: TGTGCCAGCAGTCTTCGGACAGGGGGCTACGAGCAGTACTTC. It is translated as CASSLRTGGYEQYF.

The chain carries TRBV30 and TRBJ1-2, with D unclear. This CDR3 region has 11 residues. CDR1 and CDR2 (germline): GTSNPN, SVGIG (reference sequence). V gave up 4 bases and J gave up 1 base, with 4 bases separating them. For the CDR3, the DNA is TGTGCCTGGATAGATAACTATGGCTACACCTTC. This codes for CAWIDNYGYTF.